These T cell receptor beta chains were read from a single sample in a study of neurological immune-mediated disorders. TCRdb reprocessed the 5' RACE reads with MiXCR, giving one entry per CDR3 protein. The data show more than 45,000 distinct CDR3 sequences, with more than 4% seen just once and around 3% held by the top ten. The sample was PBMCs. These receptors were obtained from a man aged 50-59 years with multiple sclerosis. Both conserved end residues are part of each CDR3. The D gene is left open where the match is weak. Sizes are listed as once, few, many or a size class.

CDR3nt	CDR3aa	abundance	v_gene	d_gene	j_gene
TGCGCCAGCAGCCAAGCCTTCGTGGGGTTGGGGCCTACCTACGAGCAGTACTTC	CASSQAFVGLGPTYEQYF	many	TRBV4-1	.	TRBJ2-7
TGCAGTGCGGGGGTAATGGGATTGAACACTGAAGCTTTCTTT	CSAGVMGLNTEAFF	many	TRBV20-1	.	TRBJ1-1
TGTGCCAGCAGCGGCCAACCGGGGGGGAGCCTAGCGGGACTCACAGATACGCAGTATTTT	CASSGQPGGSLAGLTDTQYF	many	TRBV5-4	TRBD2	TRBJ2-3
TGTGCCAGCAGCTTCACGACGGGGGGTAGGCAAGAGACCCAGTACTTC	CASSFTTGGRQETQYF	many	TRBV7-9	TRBD2	TRBJ2-5
TGTGCCAGCAGCCAAGATCCGGGTCTAGCGGGAGTGTCTGAGCAGTTCTTC	CASSQDPGLAGVSEQFF	many	TRBV3-1	TRBD2	TRBJ2-1
TGTGCCAGCAGCCAGACAGGGTGGGGCTACACCTTC	CASSQTGWGYTF	many	TRBV27	TRBD1	TRBJ1-2
TGCAGCGTTGGACAGAATAATGAAAAACTGTTTTTT	CSVGQNNEKLFF	many	TRBV29-1	.	TRBJ1-4
TGCAGTGCTAGAGCCCCGGGACAGGGTGTTCAGCCCCAGCATTTT	CSARAPGQGVQPQHF	many	TRBV20-1	TRBD1	TRBJ1-5
TGCAGTGCCGCTAGCGGGTCTCCCAAAAACATTCAGTACTTC	CSAASGSPKNIQYF	many	TRBV20-1	TRBD2	TRBJ2-4
TGTGCCAGCAGCTTGGAGTTGAGTCGCCAGCGCGGTACGCAGTATTTT	CASSLELSRQRGTQYF	many	TRBV5-6	.	TRBJ2-3